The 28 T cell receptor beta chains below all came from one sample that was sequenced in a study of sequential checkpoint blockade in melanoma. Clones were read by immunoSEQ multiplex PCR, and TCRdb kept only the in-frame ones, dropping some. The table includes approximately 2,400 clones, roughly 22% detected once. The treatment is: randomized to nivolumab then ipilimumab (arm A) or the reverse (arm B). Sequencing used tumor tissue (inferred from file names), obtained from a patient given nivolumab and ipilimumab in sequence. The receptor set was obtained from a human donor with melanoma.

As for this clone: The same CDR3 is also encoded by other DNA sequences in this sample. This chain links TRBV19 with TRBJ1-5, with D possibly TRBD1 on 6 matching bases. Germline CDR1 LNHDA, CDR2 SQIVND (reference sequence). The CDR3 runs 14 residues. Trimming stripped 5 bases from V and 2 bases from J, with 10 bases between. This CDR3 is CASSPQGGNQPQHF. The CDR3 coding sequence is TGTGCCAGTAGTCCACAGGGAGGCAATCAGCCCCAGCATTTT.

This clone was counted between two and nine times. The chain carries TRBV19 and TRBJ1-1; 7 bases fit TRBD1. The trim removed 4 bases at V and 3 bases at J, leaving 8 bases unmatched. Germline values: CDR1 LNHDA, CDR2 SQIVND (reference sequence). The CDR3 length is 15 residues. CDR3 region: CASSNLDREYTEAFF. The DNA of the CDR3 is TGTGCCAGTAGTAACCTTGACAGGGAGTACACTGAAGCTTTCTTT.

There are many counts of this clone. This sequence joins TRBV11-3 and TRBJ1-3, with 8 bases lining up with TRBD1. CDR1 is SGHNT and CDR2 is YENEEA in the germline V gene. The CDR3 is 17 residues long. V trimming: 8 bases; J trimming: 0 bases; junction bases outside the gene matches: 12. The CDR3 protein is CASGWTGQAFSGNTIYF. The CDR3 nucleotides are TGTGCCAGCGGATGGACAGGGCAAGCCTTCTCTGGAAACACCATATATTTT.

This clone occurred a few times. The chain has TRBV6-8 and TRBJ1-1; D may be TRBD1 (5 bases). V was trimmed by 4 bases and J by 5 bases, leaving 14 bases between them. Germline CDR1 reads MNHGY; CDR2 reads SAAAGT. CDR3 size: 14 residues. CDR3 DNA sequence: TGTGCCAGCAGTTTAAGGGGAGGTGGTACTGAAGCTTTCTTT. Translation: CASSLRGGGTEAFF.

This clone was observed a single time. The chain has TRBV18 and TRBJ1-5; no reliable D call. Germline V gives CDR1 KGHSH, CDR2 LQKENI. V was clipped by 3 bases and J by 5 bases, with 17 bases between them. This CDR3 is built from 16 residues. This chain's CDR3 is CASSPSGWEPYQPQHF. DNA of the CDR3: TGTGCCAGCTCACCTTCGGGTTGGGAACCTTATCAGCCCCAGCATTTT.

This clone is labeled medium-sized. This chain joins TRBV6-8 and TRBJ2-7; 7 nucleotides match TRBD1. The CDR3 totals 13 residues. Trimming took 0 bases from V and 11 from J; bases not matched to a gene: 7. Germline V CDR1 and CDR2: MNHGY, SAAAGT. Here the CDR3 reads CASSYSPRQGEYF. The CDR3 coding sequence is TGTGCCAGCAGTTACTCACCGCGACAGGGAGAGTACTTC.

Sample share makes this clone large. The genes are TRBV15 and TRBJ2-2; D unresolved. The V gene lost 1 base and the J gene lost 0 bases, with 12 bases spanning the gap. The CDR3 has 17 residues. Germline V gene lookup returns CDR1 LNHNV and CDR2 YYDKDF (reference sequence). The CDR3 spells CATSRAGPVTNTGELFF. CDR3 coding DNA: TGTGCCACCAGCAGAGCGGGTCCCGTAACGAACACCGGGGAGCTGTTTTTT.

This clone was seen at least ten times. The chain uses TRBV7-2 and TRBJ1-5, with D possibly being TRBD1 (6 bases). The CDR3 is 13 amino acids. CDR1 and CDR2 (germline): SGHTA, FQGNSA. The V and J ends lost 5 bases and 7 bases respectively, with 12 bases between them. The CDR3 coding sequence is TGTGCCAGCAGCATTACAGGGTACCAGCCCCAGCATTTT. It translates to CASSITGYQPQHF.

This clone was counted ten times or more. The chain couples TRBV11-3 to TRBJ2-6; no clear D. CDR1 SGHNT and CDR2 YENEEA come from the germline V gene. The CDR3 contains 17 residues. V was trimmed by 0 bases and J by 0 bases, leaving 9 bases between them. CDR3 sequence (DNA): TGTGCCAGCAGCTTAGAGGCCAGGAACTCTGGGGCCAACGTCCTGACTTTC. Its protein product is CASSLEARNSGANVLTF.

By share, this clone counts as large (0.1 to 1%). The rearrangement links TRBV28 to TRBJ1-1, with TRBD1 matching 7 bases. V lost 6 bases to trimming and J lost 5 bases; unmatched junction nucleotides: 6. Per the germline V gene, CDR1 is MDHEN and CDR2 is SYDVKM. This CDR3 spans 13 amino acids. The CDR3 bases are TGTGCCAGCAGCCGAGACAGGGTTACTGAAGCTTTCTTT. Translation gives CASSRDRVTEAFF.

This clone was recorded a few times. CDR3 amino acids: CATKDSGNQPQHF. Here the CDR3 DNA reads TGTGCCACCAAAGATAGTGGGAATCAGCCCCAGCATTTT. The chain recombines TRBV28 with TRBJ1-5, with D unresolved. Germline V gives CDR1 MDHEN, CDR2 SYDVKM. The CDR3 extends over 13 amino acids. Trimming pared 10 bases from V and 4 bases from J, leaving 14 bases between.

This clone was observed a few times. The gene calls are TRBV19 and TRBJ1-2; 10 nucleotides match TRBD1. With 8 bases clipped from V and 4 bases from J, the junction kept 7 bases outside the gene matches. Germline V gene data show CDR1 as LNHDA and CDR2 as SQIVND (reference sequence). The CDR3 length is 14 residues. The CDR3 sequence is CASRQGAPLYGYTF. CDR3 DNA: TGTGCCAGTCGACAGGGGGCCCCCCTCTATGGCTACACCTTC.

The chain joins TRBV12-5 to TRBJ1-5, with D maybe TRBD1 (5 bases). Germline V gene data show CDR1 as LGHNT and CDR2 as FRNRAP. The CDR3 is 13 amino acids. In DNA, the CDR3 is TGTGCCAGCACAAAACGGGGGGTTCAGCCCCAGCATTTT. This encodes CASTKRGVQPQHF. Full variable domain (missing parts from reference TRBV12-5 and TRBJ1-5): DARVTQTPRHKVTEMGQEVTMRCQPILGHNTVFWYRQTMMQGLELLAYFRNRAPLDDSGMPKDRFSAEMPDATLATLKIQPSEPRDSAVYFCASTKRGVQPQHFGDGTRLSIL.

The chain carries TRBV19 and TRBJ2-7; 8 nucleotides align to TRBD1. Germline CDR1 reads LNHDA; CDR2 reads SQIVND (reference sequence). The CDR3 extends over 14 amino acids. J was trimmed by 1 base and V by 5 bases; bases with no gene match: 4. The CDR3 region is CASSPGQVSYEQYF. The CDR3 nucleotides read TGTGCCAGTAGTCCGGGACAGGTGTCCTACGAGCAGTACTTC.

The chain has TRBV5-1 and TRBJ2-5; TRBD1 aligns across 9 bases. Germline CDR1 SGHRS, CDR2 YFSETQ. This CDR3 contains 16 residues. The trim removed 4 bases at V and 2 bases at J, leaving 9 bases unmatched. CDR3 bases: TGCGCCAGCAGCATCCTGGGACAGGGAATACAAGAGACCCAGTACTTC. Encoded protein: CASSILGQGIQETQYF.

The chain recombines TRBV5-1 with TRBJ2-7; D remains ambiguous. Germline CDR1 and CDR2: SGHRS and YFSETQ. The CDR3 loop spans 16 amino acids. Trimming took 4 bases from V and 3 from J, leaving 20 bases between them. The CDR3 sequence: CASSLTTGKSLYEQYF. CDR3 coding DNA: TGCGCCAGCAGCCTAACCACTGGTAAATCCCTCTACGAGCAGTACTTC.

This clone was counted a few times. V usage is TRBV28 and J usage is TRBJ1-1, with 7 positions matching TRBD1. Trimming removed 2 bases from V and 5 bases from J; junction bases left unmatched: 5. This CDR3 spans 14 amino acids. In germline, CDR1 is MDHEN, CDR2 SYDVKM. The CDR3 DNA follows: TGTGCCAGCAGTTTAGCAGGGGGAAGTACTGAAGCTTTCTTT. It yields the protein CASSLAGGSTEAFF.

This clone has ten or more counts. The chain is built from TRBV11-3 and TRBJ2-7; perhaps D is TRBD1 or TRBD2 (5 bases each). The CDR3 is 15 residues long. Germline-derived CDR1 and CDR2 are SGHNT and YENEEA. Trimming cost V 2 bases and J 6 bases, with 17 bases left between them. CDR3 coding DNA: TGTGCCAGCAGCTTAAATCGGCCAGGTGGGGGCGAGCAGTACTTC. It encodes CASSLNRPGGGEQYF.

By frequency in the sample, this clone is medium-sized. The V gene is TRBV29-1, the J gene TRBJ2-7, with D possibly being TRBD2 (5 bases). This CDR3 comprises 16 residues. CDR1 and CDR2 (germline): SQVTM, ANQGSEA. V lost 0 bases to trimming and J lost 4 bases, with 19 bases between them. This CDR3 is CSVEDPGPGSGYEQYF. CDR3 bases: TGCAGCGTTGAAGATCCCGGGCCGGGATCCGGGTACGAGCAGTACTTC.

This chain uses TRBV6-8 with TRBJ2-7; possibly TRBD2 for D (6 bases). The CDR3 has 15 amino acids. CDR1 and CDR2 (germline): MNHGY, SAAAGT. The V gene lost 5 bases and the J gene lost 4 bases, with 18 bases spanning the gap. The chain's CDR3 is CASSPPSGGTYEQYF. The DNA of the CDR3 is TGTGCCAGCAGTCCCCCATCTGGCGGGACGTACGAGCAGTACTTC.

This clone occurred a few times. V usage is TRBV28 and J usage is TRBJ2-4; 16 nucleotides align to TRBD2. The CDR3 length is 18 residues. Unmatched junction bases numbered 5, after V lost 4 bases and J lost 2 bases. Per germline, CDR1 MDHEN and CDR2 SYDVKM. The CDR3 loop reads CASSSGLAGGLTKNIQYF. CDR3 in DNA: TGTGCCAGCAGTTCGGGACTAGCGGGAGGGCTGACCAAAAACATTCAGTACTTC.

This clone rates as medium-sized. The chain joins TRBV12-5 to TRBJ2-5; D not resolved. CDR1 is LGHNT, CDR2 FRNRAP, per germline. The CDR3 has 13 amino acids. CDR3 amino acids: CASTLGTGETQYF. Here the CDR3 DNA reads TGTGCCAGCACCCTAGGAACTGGAGAGACCCAGTACTTC.

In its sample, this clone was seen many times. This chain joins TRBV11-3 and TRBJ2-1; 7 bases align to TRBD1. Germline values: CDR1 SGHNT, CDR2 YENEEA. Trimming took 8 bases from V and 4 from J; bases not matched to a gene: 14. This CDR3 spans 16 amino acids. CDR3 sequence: CASVRWTGASYNEQFF. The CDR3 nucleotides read TGTGCCAGCGTCAGGTGGACAGGCGCATCGTACAATGAGCAGTTCTTC.

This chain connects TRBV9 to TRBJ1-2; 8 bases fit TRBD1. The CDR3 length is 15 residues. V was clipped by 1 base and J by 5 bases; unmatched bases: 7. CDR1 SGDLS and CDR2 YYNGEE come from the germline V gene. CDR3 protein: CASSVSDRVEYGYTF. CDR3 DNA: TGTGCCAGCAGCGTATCGGACAGGGTTGAGTATGGCTACACCTTC. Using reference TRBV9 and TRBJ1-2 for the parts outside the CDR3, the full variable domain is DSGVTQTPKHLITATGQRVTLRCSPRSGDLSVYWYQQSLDQGLQFLIQYYNGEERAKGNILERFSAQQFPDLHSELNLSSLELGDSALYFCASSVSDRVEYGYTFGSGTRLTVV.

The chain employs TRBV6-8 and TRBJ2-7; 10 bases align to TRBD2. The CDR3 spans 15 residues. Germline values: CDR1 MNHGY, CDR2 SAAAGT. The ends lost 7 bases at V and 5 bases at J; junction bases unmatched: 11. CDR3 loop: CASKVGGAGGDEQYF. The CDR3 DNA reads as TGTGCCAGCAAGGTAGGGGGAGCGGGAGGGGACGAGCAGTACTTC.

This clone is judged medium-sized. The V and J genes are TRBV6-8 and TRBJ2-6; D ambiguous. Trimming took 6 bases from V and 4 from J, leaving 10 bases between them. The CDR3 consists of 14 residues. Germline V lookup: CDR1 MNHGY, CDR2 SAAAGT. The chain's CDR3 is CASRPNTGANVLTF. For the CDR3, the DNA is TGTGCCAGCAGACCAAATACCGGGGCCAACGTCCTGACTTTC.

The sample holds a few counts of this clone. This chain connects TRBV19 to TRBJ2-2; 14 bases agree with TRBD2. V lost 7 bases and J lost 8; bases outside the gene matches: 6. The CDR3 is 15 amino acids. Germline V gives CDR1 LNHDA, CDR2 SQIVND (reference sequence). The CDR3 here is CASIQGLAGVGELFF. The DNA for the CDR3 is TGTGCCAGTATTCAGGGACTAGCGGGAGTAGGGGAGCTGTTTTTT.

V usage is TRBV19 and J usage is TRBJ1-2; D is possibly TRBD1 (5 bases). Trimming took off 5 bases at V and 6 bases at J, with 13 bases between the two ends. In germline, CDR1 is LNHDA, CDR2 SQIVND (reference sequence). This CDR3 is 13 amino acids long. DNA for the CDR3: TGTGCCAGTAGTTTTGGCAGGGTTGATGGCTACACCTTC. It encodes CASSFGRVDGYTF.